The TCR beta chain under discussion was sequenced for a study of blood T cell repertoires in COVID-19 (dated by TCRdb to 2020 to 2022). Describing the broader study: Collaborator samples came from the United States, Italy and Spain and covered acute and convalescent phases of COVID-19. HLA class I and class II types, where available, came from metadata supplied by the sample provider rather than from assay-based typing. The samples were drawn from two sources: the first 160 participants of the ongoing ImmuneRACE study, and 1,000 to 1,500 subjects contributed by 6 global collaborators. Sample metadata almost always included a de-identified subject ID, COVID-19 status, age in years and sex. Subjects who had been exposed to COVID-19, were actively infected with it, or had recovered from it provided the deeply sampled blood TCRbeta repertoires that made up the dataset. The prospective study material was composed of cDNA or gDNA derived from T cells, B-cell-depleted T cells, or PBMCs. A freely available public database, intended as a resource for researchers studying the immune response to SARS-CoV-2, is where the repertoires were released.

At one collaborating source in Seattle, patients were enrolled during active infection and were followed longitudinally through the course of disease. Each collaborating institution followed its own protocols to collect whole blood in K2EDTA tubes. Collaborator samples were shipped for TCRbeta analysis as frozen whole blood, isolated PBMCs, or DNA extracted from either sample type. The immunoSEQ Assay, a bias-controlled multiplex PCR, was used to amplify TCRbeta CDR3 regions from genomic DNA. Per the source publication's procedure: Within the assay, amplification of reference gene primers was used to estimate how many nucleated cells each sample contained. To quantify the absolute abundance of each unique TCRbeta CDR3 rearrangement, sequence reads were collapsed and filtered. For each sample, productive Simpson clonality was calculated as the square root of Simpson's diversity index over productive rearrangements. This immuneACCESS table, as held by TCRdb, lists in-frame sequences with V and J called but not all clones. Of the missing ones, under half trace to an unresolved V gene in checked studies; the others have no known cause. That table is the source of V, J and clone size, and D and trimming were worked out from the DNA. The sample records 150,000 to 170,000 clones, around 83% of which are singletons. Of the sample, about 12% falls within the top ten clones.

General conclusions and limits of the study: The quantity of clinical and demographic metadata differed by source and by participant and was supplied without curation.

As regards this clone: Its binding antigen is unknown. Base qualities are not provided; no much larger clone lies one nucleotide away.

The source is a woman aged 55-69 years with COVID-19, enrolled during active disease. The sequencing sample was made of peripheral blood.

This receptor has the CDR3 CASSLVFGPGNTIYF. The DNA sequence reads TGCGCCAGCAGCTTGGTGTTTGGCCCTGGAAACACCATATATTTT. The chain is made from TRBV5-1 and TRBJ1-3; the D gene remains uncertain. V gives up 0 bases and J gives up 2 bases, and the segment between their germline ends measures 9 bases. Including the terminal cysteine and phenylalanine, the CDR3 comprises 15 residues. The entry retains the CDR3 DNA only, 45 bases that are in frame from base 1. Reading the germline V gene gives CDR1 SGHRS and CDR2 YFSETQ.